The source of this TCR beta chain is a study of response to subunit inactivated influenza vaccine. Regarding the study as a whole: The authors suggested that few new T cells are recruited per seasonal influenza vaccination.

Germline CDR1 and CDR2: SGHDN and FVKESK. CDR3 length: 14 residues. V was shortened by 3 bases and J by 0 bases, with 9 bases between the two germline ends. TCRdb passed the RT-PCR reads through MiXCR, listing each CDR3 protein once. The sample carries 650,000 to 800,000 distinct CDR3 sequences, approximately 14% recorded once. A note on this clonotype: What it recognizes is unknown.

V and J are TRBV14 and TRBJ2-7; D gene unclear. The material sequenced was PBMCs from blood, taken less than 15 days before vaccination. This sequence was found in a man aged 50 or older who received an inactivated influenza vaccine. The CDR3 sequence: CASSHDFSSYEQYF. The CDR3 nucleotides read TGTGCCAGCAGCCACGATTTCAGCTCCTACGAGCAGTACTTC.